This entry lists 21 T cell receptor beta chains sequenced from one sample in a study of shared clonotypes between healthy human individuals. The table came from immunoSEQ multiplex PCR; TCRdb's copy has only in-frame clones and leaves some out. Of about 490,000 clones in the sample, less than 80% were seen once. The specimen was PBMCs. Every receptor here comes from a woman aged 40 to 55 in good health. Some clones in this sample may be carry-over from other donors' samples.

The genes are TRBV18 and TRBJ1-3; a weak D match, TRBD1 (5 bases). The germline gives CDR1 KGHSH, CDR2 LQKENI. The CDR3 totals 14 residues. V lost 5 bases and J 1 base, leaving 9 bases between the germline ends. The CDR3 loop is CASSGTDSGNTIYF. In nucleotides, the CDR3 is TGTGCCAGCTCAGGGACGGATTCTGGAAACACCATATATTTT.

This chain uses TRBV28 with TRBJ2-6; no clear D. This CDR3 has 15 residues. The V gene lost 3 bases and the J gene lost 1 base, with 7 bases spanning the gap. The V gene's germline CDR1 is MDHEN and CDR2 SYDVKM. The CDR3, as DNA: TGTGCCAGCAGTTTCGATGGTTCTGGGGCCAACGTCCTGACTTTC. Amino acids: CASSFDGSGANVLTF.

The chain uses TRBV7-6 and TRBJ2-3; TRBD2 matches 11 bases. J was trimmed by 2 bases and V by 4 bases; bases with no gene match: 5. Germline V lookup: CDR1 SGHVS, CDR2 FNYEAQ. The CDR3 contains 16 residues. CDR3 region: CASSSLAGGLTDTQYF. CDR3 nucleotide sequence: TGTGCCAGCAGCTCCCTAGCGGGAGGCCTCACAGATACGCAGTATTTT.

This rearrangement joins TRBV6-1 to TRBJ1-2, with 7 bases identical to TRBD1. Germline loops: CDR1 MNHNS, CDR2 SASEGT. This CDR3 has 14 amino acids. The ends lost 3 bases at V and 4 bases at J; junction bases unmatched: 5. DNA of the CDR3: TGTGCCAGCAGTGACCCGGACAGGAGCTATGGCTACACCTTC. It is translated as CASSDPDRSYGYTF.

The chain couples TRBV2 to TRBJ2-7, with unresolved D. Germline CDR1 SNHLY, CDR2 FYNNEI. The CDR3 length is 11 residues. Trimming pared 3 bases from V and 6 bases from J, leaving 6 bases between. The CDR3 nucleotides are TGTGCCAGCAGTGAGAACGTCGAGCAGTACTTC. Residues: CASSENVEQYF.

This sequence joins TRBV6-6 and TRBJ2-5; the match to TRBD2 covers 8 bases. V lost 5 bases and J lost 0; bases outside the gene matches: 2. Germline-derived CDR1 and CDR2 are MNHNY and SVGAGI (reference sequence). The CDR3 is 14 residues long. Here the CDR3 reads CASSTTSDQETQYF. CDR3 sequence (DNA): TGTGCCAGCAGTACGACTAGCGACCAAGAGACCCAGTACTTC.

V gene TRBV5-1 combines with J gene TRBJ2-7; D unresolved. Trimming stripped 6 bases from V and 4 bases from J, with 14 bases between. The CDR3 extends over 13 amino acids. Germline V gene data show CDR1 as SGHRS and CDR2 as YFSETQ. In nucleotides, the CDR3 is TGCGCCAGCACCCCAGATTTAGGTTACGAGCAGTACTTC. Amino acid sequence: CASTPDLGYEQYF.

The chain carries TRBV5-4 and TRBJ2-1, with a weak D call TRBD2 (6 bases). Germline V CDR1 and CDR2: SGHNT, YYREEE (reference sequence). This CDR3 has 13 amino acids. V was pared by 0 bases and J by 9 bases, with 10 bases between. The CDR3 nucleotides are TGTGCCAGCAGCTTGGCTCTGGGGGGTGAGCAGTTCTTC. It specifies CASSLALGGEQFF.

The V gene is TRBV7-2, the J gene TRBJ2-1; D may correspond to TRBD1 or TRBD2 (5 bases each). The CDR3 length is 15 residues. V was clipped by 3 bases and J by 3 bases, with 12 bases between them. Per germline, CDR1 SGHTA and CDR2 FQGNSA. The CDR3 here is CASSFRGDSYNEQFF. DNA for the CDR3: TGTGCCAGCAGCTTTCGGGGAGACAGCTACAATGAGCAGTTCTTC.

The chain combines TRBV5-1 with TRBJ2-7; D may match TRBD1 or TRBD2 (5 bases each). With 5 bases removed from V and 0 bases from J, the gap between germline ends came to 18 bases. This CDR3 contains 16 residues. CDR1 and CDR2 from the germline V gene are SGHRS and YFSETQ. DNA of the CDR3: TGCGCCAGCAGACCTCCGGGGCCGCCAAGCTCCTACGAGCAGTACTTC. Protein sequence: CASRPPGPPSSYEQYF.

The rearrangement joins TRBV5-1 to TRBJ2-3, with 8 bases identical to TRBD2. Germline V gene sequence: CDR1 SGHRS, CDR2 YFSETQ. The V gene end was trimmed by 0 bases and the J gene end by 6 bases; junction bases not matched to a gene: 9. CDR3 length equals 16 residues. Here the CDR3 DNA reads TGCGCCAGCAGCTTGGGTAGCGGGAACTACCCCGATACGCAGTATTTT. Translating gives CASSLGSGNYPDTQYF.

With regard to this clone: A read error is likely here: a far larger clone is one base away. V gene TRBV5-6 combines with J gene TRBJ1-1, with D tentatively TRBD1 (5 bases). In germline, CDR1 is SGHDT, CDR2 YYEEEE. This CDR3 contains 14 residues. CDR3 DNA: TGTGCCAGCAGCCCTCGAGGGGCTTGGACTGAAGCTCTCTTT. As protein: CASSPRGAWTEALF.

Only one count was recorded for this clone. This chain uses TRBV7-9 with TRBJ2-7; the D is unclear. Germline loops: CDR1 SEHNR, CDR2 FQNEAQ (reference sequence). This CDR3 has 14 amino acids. V was pared by 2 bases and J by 2 bases, with 10 bases between. The chain's CDR3 is CASSLPHPPYEQYF. DNA of the CDR3: TGTGCCAGCAGCTTACCTCACCCGCCCTACGAGCAGTACTTC.

The V gene is TRBV5-4, the J gene TRBJ2-6, with D hard to call. V gave up 4 bases and J gave up 0 bases, with 11 bases separating them. Germline V gene data show CDR1 as SGHNT and CDR2 as YYREEE (reference sequence). The CDR3 length is 16 residues. CDR3 DNA: TGTGCCAGCAGCCAAGGACCCGCCTCTGGGGCCAACGTCCTGACTTTC. This translates into CASSQGPASGANVLTF.

This clone was seen many times. This chain uses TRBV7-9 with TRBJ2-7; a possible D gene is TRBD2 (5 bases). Germline V gene data show CDR1 as SEHNR and CDR2 as FQNEAQ (reference sequence). This CDR3 contains 12 residues. Trimming left V 3 bases short and J 7 bases short, with 10 bases between. CDR3 amino acids: CASSFGLGEQYF. The CDR3 coding sequence is TGTGCCAGCAGCTTTGGACTGGGGGAGCAGTACTTC.

The chain couples TRBV21-1 to TRBJ2-7. TRBV21-1 is a pseudogene segment. The CDR3 runs 14 residues. For the CDR3, the DNA is TGTGCCAGCAGCAAAGCCAAGGGTCCCTACGAGCAGTACTTC. Translating gives CASSKAKGPYEQYF.

V gene TRBV7-3 combines with J gene TRBJ2-1; 7 nucleotides align to TRBD2. The CDR3 runs to 14 residues. V lost 5 bases to trimming and J lost 8 bases; unmatched junction nucleotides: 9. CDR1 and CDR2 (germline): SGHTA, FQGTGA. The CDR3 loop is CASSPQSGRDEQFF. As DNA, the CDR3 is TGTGCCAGCAGCCCTCAGTCGGGGAGGGATGAGCAGTTCTTC.

This chain's CDR3 is CASRPTIGGVSEAFF. The CDR3 bases are TGTGCCAGCCGTCCGACCATTGGGGGTGTGTCTGAAGCTTTCTTT. The chain carries TRBV6-5 and TRBJ1-1; D may be TRBD1 (5 bases). V shed 8 bases and J shed 6 bases, with 22 bases lying between them. Germline V gene data show CDR1 as MNHEY and CDR2 as SVGAGI. The CDR3 runs 15 residues.

This chain uses TRBV2 with TRBJ1-5; 7 nucleotides align to TRBD1. CDR1 is SNHLY, CDR2 FYNNEI, per germline. CDR3 length: 15 amino acids. V gave up 5 bases and J gave up 5 bases; unmatched junction bases: 9. Written as DNA, the CDR3 is TGTGCCAGCAGTCAGATGCGGACAGGATATCAGCCCCAGCATTTT. It specifies CASSQMRTGYQPQHF.

V gene TRBV7-8 combines with J gene TRBJ1-1; D is ambiguous. Trimming pared 3 bases from V and 7 bases from J, leaving 12 bases between. The CDR3 is 13 amino acids. The germline V gene has CDR1 SGHVS and CDR2 FQNEAQ. The CDR3: CASSLGGRGEAFF. The CDR3 bases are TGTGCCAGCAGCTTGGGAGGGCGGGGTGAAGCTTTCTTT. Full variable domain (remainder filled in from reference TRBV7-8 and TRBJ1-1): GAGVSQSPRYKVAKRGQDVALRCDPISGHVSLFWYQQALGQGPEFLTYFQNEAQLDKSGLPSDRFFAERPEGSVSTLKIQRTQQEDSAVYLCASSLGGRGEAFFGQGTRLTVV.

The chain uses TRBV28 and TRBJ1-1; D uncertain. V was trimmed by 6 bases and J by 4 bases, leaving 12 bases between them. Germline CDR1 MDHEN, CDR2 SYDVKM. The CDR3 totals 13 residues. CDR3: CASRVQVSTEAFF. The CDR3 nucleotides read TGTGCCAGCAGGGTGCAGGTAAGCACTGAAGCTTTCTTT.